The entry below gives a single T cell receptor beta chain sequence along with its context. The antigen remains unidentified. TCRdb reanalyzed the 5' RACE reads, giving one entry per CDR3 protein sequence and no DNA. This repertoire includes around 210,000 distinct CDR3 sequences. CDR1 is SEHNR and CDR2 is FQNEAQ in the germline V gene (reference sequence). The CDR3 covers 12 residues. These data come from a study of monozygotic twins with inflammatory bowel disease. Whole-study findings and limits: Twins with IBD had fewer clonotypes in common with others than healthy twins, particularly during disease activity. None of the different T cell subtypes could be distinguished from one another. No difference was seen in repertoire similarity between concordant and discordant twins, possibly from limited power.

The TCR originated in a human donor with ulcerative colitis or Crohn's disease, or a healthy co-twin of an affected twin (not recorded which). The V call is TRBV7-9, the J call TRBJ1-6. The sequenced sample consisted of blood. CDR3 protein: CASAYLDSPLHF.